This TCR beta chain emerged from a study of blood T cell repertoires in COVID-19. Study summary: Acute-phase and convalescent COVID-19 samples originated in the United States, Italy and Spain. The analysed material was cDNA or gDNA that came from T cells, B-cell-depleted T cells, or PBMCs.

Germline CDR1 SGHRS, CDR2 YFSETQ. With 0 bases clipped from V and 5 bases from J, the junction kept 1 base outside the gene matches. The CDR3 extends over 14 amino acids. In the authors' workflow: Amplifying reference gene primers gave estimates of nucleated cell counts. Libraries were prepared by immunoSEQ multiplex PCR; TCRdb keeps only in-frame clonotypes and omits some of them. The V and J calls and the clone size are those of that table, but D and trimming were determined from the DNA. The table lists fewer than 500,000 clones, roughly 89% of them singletons. Seattle participants joined during active infection and were tracked over time.

Sequencing was done on a sample of peripheral blood. The genes are TRBV5-1 and TRBJ2-3, with 9 bases that match TRBD1. This TCR was recovered from a man younger than 35 with COVID-19, enrolled during active disease. DNA of the CDR3: TGCGCCAGCAGCTTGGACAGGGGGCAAGATACGCAGTATTTT. Translated, it gives CASSLDRGQDTQYF. The full variable domain, its missing parts supplied by reference TRBV5-1 and TRBJ2-3, is KAGVTQTPRYLIKTRGQQVTLSCSPISGHRSVSWYQQTPGQGLQFLFEYFSETQRNKGNFPGRFSGRQFSNSRSEMNVSTLELGDSALYLCASSLDRGQDTQYFGPGTRLTVL.